This TCR beta chain was profiled in a study of breast tumors, draining lymph nodes, adjacent tissues. TCRdb reprocessed the multiplex PCR reads with MiXCR, giving one entry per CDR3 protein. The sample records 140,000 or so distinct CDR3 sequences, around a third being singletons. The CDR3 consists of 17 residues. Per germline, CDR1 MNHNY and CDR2 SVGAGI (reference sequence). V lost 6 bases and J lost 2; bases outside the gene matches: 13. General study points: Luminal-like breast cancer showed significantly greater tumor-nontumor repertoire similarity than basal-like breast cancer did. Compared with lymph nodes, tumors were less diverse; compared with nontumor tissue, more. Findings are consistent with lymph node origin and intratumoral expansion of most tumor T cells. That most tumor T cells come from lymph nodes remained unproven.

Axillary draining lymph nodes of breast cancer patients supplied the node samples. Worth noting for this clonotype: The antigen remains unidentified.

The chain couples TRBV6-6 to TRBJ2-5; 9 bases match TRBD1. The sequence came from a female donor with breast cancer. Some clones in this sample may be carry-over from other donors' samples. Sequenced sample: axillary lymph node tissue. For the CDR3, the DNA is TGTGCCAGCAGCGAAAATACCGGGACAGGGATACAAGAGACCCAGTACTTC. Protein sequence: CASSENTGTGIQETQYF.